This T cell receptor beta chain was recorded in a study of CD4+ T cells in melanoma. Study observations and caveats: Reportedly, melanoma neoantigen-specific CD4+ T cells showed varied differentiation states. A reported correlation linked neoantigen-specific CD4+ T cells to CD8+, macrophage and B cell function.

TCRdb's copy holds only in-frame clones and misses some; the assay was immunoSEQ multiplex PCR. Found here are around 15,000 clones, approximately 88% of them singletons; the top ten hold roughly 6%. The CDR3 sequence is 11 residues long. Germline V gives CDR1 DFQATT, CDR2 SNEGSKA (reference sequence). With 3 bases removed from V and 3 bases from J, the gap between germline ends came to 6 bases. As concerns this clone: No antigen is known for it.

The gene calls are TRBV20-1 and TRBJ2-7; D uncertain. The TCR originated in a human donor with melanoma. The sample consisted of cells from a culture (not recorded whether cultured in vitro). DNA of the CDR3: TGCAGTGCTAGTCCAGGCTACGAGCAGTACTTC. Protein: CSASPGYEQYF.